These 7 T cell receptor beta chains were sequenced from one sample in a study of shared clonotypes between healthy human individuals. CD45RO-negative CD8 cells positively selected for CCR7 made up the naive population, which excluded terminally differentiated effector memory CD45RA+ cells. The protocol was immunoSEQ multiplex PCR, while the TCRdb copy is restricted to in-frame clones and leaves out a portion. The data hold over 2,000,000 clones, with 93% observed a single time. Sequencing was performed on naive CD8+ T cells from PBMCs. The receptors derive from a man aged 18 to 29 in good health. Some clones in this sample may be carry-over from other donors' samples.

This chain connects TRBV7-9 to TRBJ1-2; possibly TRBD1 for D (6 bases). V lost 5 bases and J lost 1, with 17 bases in between. The CDR3 totals 16 residues. The V gene's germline CDR1 is SEHNR and CDR2 FQNEAQ (reference sequence). As DNA, the CDR3 is TGTGCCAGCAGCCGCCCGGGGGCAGCTGATAACTATGGCTACACCTTC. This codes for CASSRPGAADNYGYTF.

The chain uses TRBV9 and TRBJ2-7; 8 bases line up with TRBD1. V shed 3 bases, J shed 4 bases, and the junction held 9 bases outside the gene matches. The CDR3 length is 15 residues. Germline lookup yields CDR1 SGDLS and CDR2 YYNGEE. CDR3 nucleotides: TGTGCCAGCAGCGCCTTTCCCGGGACAGGTTACGAGCAGTACTTC. Translating it yields CASSAFPGTGYEQYF.

On this clone: This sample also contains other DNA sequences that code for the same CDR3. The chain uses TRBV27 and TRBJ2-7; D remains ambiguous. Between the trimmed V and J ends, which lost 5 bases and 0 bases, there was a span of 8 bases. Germline lookup yields CDR1 MNHEY and CDR2 SMNVEV (reference sequence). The CDR3 length is 13 residues. The CDR3 loop is CASSPSSSYEQYF. The CDR3 nucleotides read TGTGCCAGCAGTCCCTCGAGCTCCTACGAGCAGTACTTC.

The rearrangement links TRBV7-9 to TRBJ2-5; D gene ambiguous. The CDR3 loop spans 15 amino acids. The germline CDR1 and CDR2 sequences are SEHNR and FQNEAQ (reference sequence). V lost 7 bases and J 2 bases, leaving 17 bases between the germline ends. CDR3 bases: TGTGCCAGCACCTCCCTCGGACCTATACAAGAGACCCAGTACTTC. As protein: CASTSLGPIQETQYF.

The chain is built from TRBV7-9 and TRBJ1-2; D unclear. Trimming removed 2 bases at V and 4 bases at J, with 11 bases between. This CDR3 is built from 14 residues. The V gene's germline CDR1 is SEHNR and CDR2 FQNEAQ (reference sequence). The CDR3, as DNA: TGTGCCAGCAGCTTAACGCAGAACCTCTATGGCTACACCTTC. Its translation: CASSLTQNLYGYTF.

The V call is TRBV4-1, the J call TRBJ2-7; 11 bases match TRBD2. V lost 4 bases to trimming and J lost 2 bases; unmatched junction nucleotides: 4. The CDR3 spans 15 residues. Germline V lookup: CDR1 MGHRA, CDR2 YSYEKL. CDR3 sequence (DNA): TGCGCCAGCAGCCTGGGACTAGCGGCCCCCTACGAGCAGTACTTC. This encodes CASSLGLAAPYEQYF.

The chain recombines TRBV5-1 with TRBJ2-7; D tentatively reads TRBD1 or TRBD2 (6 bases each). The germline V gene has CDR1 SGHRS and CDR2 YFSETQ. This CDR3 is 14 amino acids long. V was shortened by 4 bases and J by 3 bases, with 14 bases between the two germline ends. CDR3 nucleotides: TGCGCCAGCAGCCTGTCGGGGGCGCGCTACGAGCAGTACTTC. It encodes CASSLSGARYEQYF.